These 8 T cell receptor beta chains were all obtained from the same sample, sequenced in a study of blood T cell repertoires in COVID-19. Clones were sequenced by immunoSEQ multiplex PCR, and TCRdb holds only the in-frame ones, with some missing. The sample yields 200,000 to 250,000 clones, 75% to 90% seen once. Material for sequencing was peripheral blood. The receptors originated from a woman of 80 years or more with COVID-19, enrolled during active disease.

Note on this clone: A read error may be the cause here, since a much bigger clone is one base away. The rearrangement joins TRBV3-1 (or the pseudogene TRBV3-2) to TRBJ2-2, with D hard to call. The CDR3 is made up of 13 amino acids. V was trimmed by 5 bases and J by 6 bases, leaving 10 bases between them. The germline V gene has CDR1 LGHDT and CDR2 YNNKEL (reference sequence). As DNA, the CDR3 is TGTGCCAGCAGCTCCCTAGGTTCCGGGGAGCTGTTTTTT. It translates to CASSSLGSGELFF.

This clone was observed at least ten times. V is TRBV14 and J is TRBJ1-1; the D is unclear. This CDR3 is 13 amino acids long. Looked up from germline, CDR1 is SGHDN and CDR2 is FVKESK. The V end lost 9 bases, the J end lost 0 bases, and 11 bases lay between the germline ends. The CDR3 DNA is TGTGCCAGTGGGGAGCAGATGAACACTGAAGCTTTCTTT. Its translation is CASGEQMNTEAFF.

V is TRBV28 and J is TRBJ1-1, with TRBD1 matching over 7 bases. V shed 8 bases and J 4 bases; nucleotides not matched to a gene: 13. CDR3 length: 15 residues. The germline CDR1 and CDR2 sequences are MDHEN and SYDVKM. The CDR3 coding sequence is TGTGCCAGCCCAGGGGCAGGGGGTGAAGGCACTGAAGCTTTCTTT. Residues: CASPGAGGEGTEAFF.

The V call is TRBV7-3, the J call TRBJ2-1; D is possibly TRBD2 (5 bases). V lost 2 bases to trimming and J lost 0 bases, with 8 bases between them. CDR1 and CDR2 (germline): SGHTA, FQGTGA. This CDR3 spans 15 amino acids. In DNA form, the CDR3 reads TGTGCCAGCAGCTTAGGGAGCGGCTCCTACAATGAGCAGTTCTTC. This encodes CASSLGSGSYNEQFF.

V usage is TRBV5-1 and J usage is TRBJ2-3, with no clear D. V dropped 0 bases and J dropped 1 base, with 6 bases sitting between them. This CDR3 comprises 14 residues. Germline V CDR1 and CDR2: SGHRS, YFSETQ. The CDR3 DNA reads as TGCGCCAGCAGCTTGGGACTGGGCACAGATACGCAGTATTTT. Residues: CASSLGLGTDTQYF.

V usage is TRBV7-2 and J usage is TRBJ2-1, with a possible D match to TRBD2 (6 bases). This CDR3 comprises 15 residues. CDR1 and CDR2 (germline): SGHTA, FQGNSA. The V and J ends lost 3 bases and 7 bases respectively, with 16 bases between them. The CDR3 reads CASSFASEIWNEQFF. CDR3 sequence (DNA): TGTGCCAGCAGCTTCGCTAGCGAGATTTGGAATGAGCAGTTCTTC.

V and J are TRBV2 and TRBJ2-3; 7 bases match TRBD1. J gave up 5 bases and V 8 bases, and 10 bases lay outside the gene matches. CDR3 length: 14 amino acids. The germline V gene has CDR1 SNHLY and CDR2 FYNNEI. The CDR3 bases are TGTGCCAGCCGAGGGGGCGCCTGGGTAGATACGCAGTATTTT. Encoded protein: CASRGGAWVDTQYF.

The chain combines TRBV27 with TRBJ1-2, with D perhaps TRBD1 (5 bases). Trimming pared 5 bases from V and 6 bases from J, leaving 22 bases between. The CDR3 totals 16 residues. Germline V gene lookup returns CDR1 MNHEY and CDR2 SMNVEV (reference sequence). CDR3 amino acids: CASSLGALVGSDGYTF. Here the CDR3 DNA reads TGTGCCAGCAGTCTAGGGGCCCTTGTTGGATCTGATGGCTACACCTTC.